This is a list of T cell receptor beta chains from one sample in a study of cytomegalovirus exposure and HLA in healthy donors. Data came from immunoSEQ multiplex PCR; TCRdb stores just in-frame clones and leaves some out. The data contain about 180,000 clones, roughly 83% of them singletons. Specimen: PBMCs. These receptors were collected from a boy aged 2 to 10 in good health and CMV-seronegative. Each CDR3 is given with its conserved first and last residue. The order of the fields is V gene, J gene, D gene, CDR3 protein. The D gene is left open where the match is weak.

TRBV6-1	TRBJ1-6	TRBD1	CASSDVGTVGSSYNSPLHF
TRBV19	TRBJ2-5	TRBD2	CASSPWASGDQETQYF
TRBV6-1	TRBJ2-3	-	CASSELTVTQYF
TRBV5-4	TRBJ1-1	TRBD1	CASRDPTGGDTEAFF
TRBV5-1	TRBJ2-2	-	CASSLEAGANTGELFF
TRBV5-1	TRBJ2-1	TRBD1	CASSHVQGAVSNEQFF
TRBV5-1	TRBJ2-1	TRBD2	CASSGTSGYNEQFF
TRBV5-1	TRBJ2-1	-	CASSLDRNNEQFF
TRBV5-1	TRBJ2-3	-	CASSSGTKATDTQYF
TRBV30	TRBJ2-2	TRBD2	CAWSVGTRNTGELFF
TRBV7-2	TRBJ2-3	TRBD2	CASSPVQRGGADTQYF
TRBV19	TRBJ1-2	-	CASRQGDGYTF
TRBV5-1	TRBJ2-5	TRBD2	CASSLRSGVTETQYF
TRBV6-1	TRBJ2-3	TRBD2	CASSAGSGTGDTQYF
TRBV11-2	TRBJ2-5	TRBD2	CASSLGGTSVQETQYF
TRBV28	TRBJ2-3	TRBD2	CASSLRLASADTQYF
TRBV5-4	TRBJ1-6	-	CASSYRDRNSPLHF
TRBV28	TRBJ2-7	TRBD2	CASSFTGGPGEQYF
TRBV19	TRBJ2-3	TRBD2	CASSTPRISGVSDTQYF
TRBV7-2	TRBJ1-3	TRBD1	CASSARQGYGNTIYF
TRBV9	TRBJ1-2	-	CASRPQGLGGYTF
TRBV5-8	TRBJ1-2	TRBD1	CASSLGDRVSGGYTF
TRBV7-7	TRBJ2-1	TRBD2	CASSSTTSGRCSYNEQFF
TRBV6-1	TRBJ2-7	TRBD2	CASSEAGLVYEQYF
TRBV30	TRBJ2-1	-	CAWSPGSSSYNEQFF
TRBV4-1	TRBJ2-7	TRBD2	CASSRTAGTSGSSETYEQYF
TRBV5-1	TRBJ2-5	TRBD2	CASSLLGLAEKETQYF
TRBV7-9	TRBJ2-3	TRBD1	CASSPGTEGTRDTQYF
TRBV13	TRBJ2-7	TRBD2	CASSLAGGPGEQYF
TRBV9	TRBJ2-1	-	CASSGGQEVAGGVVDNEQFF
TRBV19	TRBJ2-7	-	CASSIKGSSYEQYF
TRBV27	TRBJ2-3	TRBD2	CASSPRTSGRLTDTQYF
TRBV5-1	TRBJ2-2	TRBD2	CASSFSRGVTGELFF
TRBV5-1	TRBJ2-7	TRBD2	CASSLVGSGSYEQYF
TRBV7-9	TRBJ1-3	TRBD1	CASSFDRGRKAGNTIYF
TRBV25-1	TRBJ1-1	-	CASQGRENTEAFF
TRBV7-2	TRBJ2-7	-	CASSSFFLYEQYF